This TCR beta chain derives from a study of OX40 agonist ivuxolimab in advanced cancers. Study overall: The diagnoses of dose-escalation patients were hepatocellular carcinoma, melanoma, renal cell or head and neck cancer.

With regard to this clone: Its antigen remains unidentified.

Study-level points and caveats: The study found that CD8+ T cells averaged more expanded clones than CD4+.

Sequenced by immunoSEQ multiplex PCR; TCRdb stores in-frame clones only, minus some. The table has 30,000 to 35,000 clones, under 90% seen once. V lost 3 bases and J lost 2, with 9 bases in between. The germline CDR1 and CDR2 sequences are SGHAT and FQNNGV. The CDR3 has 14 residues. At cycle 4 day 1, cycle 7 day 1, and baseline, blood was sampled. This chain connects TRBV11-2 to TRBJ2-3; D uncertain. The sequences come from CD4+ or CD8+ T cells sorted from blood, collected in a trial of the OX40 agonist ivuxolimab. This TCR came from an adult with an advanced solid tumor such as melanoma, head and neck, liver or kidney cancer. The CDR3, as DNA: TGTGCCAGCAGCTTTCCCGTGGCCACAGATACGCAGTATTTT. This codes for CASSFPVATDTQYF.